This TCR beta chain was documented in a study of blood T cells in healthy people across ages. This clonotype was detected ten times or more. A J-beta primer mix and a sample-barcoded 5' primer were used in a second PCR of roughly 7 to 12 cycles. TCRdb redid the calling of the 5' RACE reads with MiXCR, one entry per CDR3 protein. The data contain 1.5 million to 2 million distinct CDR3 sequences, around 35% of them singletons. The V end lost 8 bases, the J end lost 3 bases, and 15 bases lay between the germline ends. CDR3 length: 14 amino acids. The germline gives CDR1 MDHEN, CDR2 SYDVKM. The chain links TRBV28 to TRBJ2-3; D is possibly TRBD2 (6 bases). The specimen was blood. The source of this sequence is a woman in her twenties or thirties in good health. The CDR3 sequence is CASHGASVTDTQYF. Here the CDR3 DNA reads TGTGCCAGCCATGGAGCTAGCGTTACAGATACGCAGTATTTT.